The present TCR beta chain was sequenced within a study of blood T cell repertoires in COVID-19. The junction had 12 bases not matched to a gene; V was cut back by 3 bases and J by 1 base. CDR3 length equals 17 residues. CDR1 and CDR2 from the germline V gene are MDHEN and SYDVKM. Profiled with immunoSEQ multiplex PCR; TCRdb holds only in-frame clones, not every one. Among about 340,000 clones listed, approximately 86% were seen once. The age range of participants was about 18 to 90 years, with residence in roughly 25 US areas. Clinical histories supplied by participants themselves formed the basis of cohort assignment.

This receptor was taken from a woman in her forties with acute COVID-19. Sequenced input: PBMCs or T cells enriched from blood (not recorded which). The chain links TRBV28 to TRBJ2-7, with TRBD2 matching over 7 bases. The CDR3 nucleotides read TGTGCCAGCAGTTTTAAGGTGCGGGGCGGGAGATCCTACGAGCAGTACTTC. It yields the protein CASSFKVRGGRSYEQYF.